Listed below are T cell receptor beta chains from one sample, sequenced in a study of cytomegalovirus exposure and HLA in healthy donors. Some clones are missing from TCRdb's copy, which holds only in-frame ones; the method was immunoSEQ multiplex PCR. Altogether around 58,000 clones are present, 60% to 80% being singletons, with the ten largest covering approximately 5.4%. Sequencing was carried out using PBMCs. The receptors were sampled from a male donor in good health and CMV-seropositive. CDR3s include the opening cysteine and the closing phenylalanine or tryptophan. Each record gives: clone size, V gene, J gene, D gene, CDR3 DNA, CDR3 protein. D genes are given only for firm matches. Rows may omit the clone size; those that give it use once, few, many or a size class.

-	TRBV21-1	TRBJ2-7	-	TGTGCCAGCAGCAAAAGTTGGGCAGGTGCCTACGAGCAGTACTTC	CASSKSWAGAYEQYF
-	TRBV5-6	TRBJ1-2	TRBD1	TGTGCCAGCAGCCAGGGACAGGCCCTCTATGGCTACACCTTC	CASSQGQALYGYTF
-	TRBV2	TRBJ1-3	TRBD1	TGTGCCAGCAGCTACAGGGGGCCTGGAAACACCATATATTTT	CASSYRGPGNTIYF
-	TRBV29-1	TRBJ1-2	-	TGCAGCGTTTCGCGGGATAACTATGGCTACACCTTC	CSVSRDNYGYTF
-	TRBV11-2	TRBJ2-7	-	TGTGCCAGCAGCTTATGGGGGGACGACGAGCAGTACTTC	CASSLWGDDEQYF
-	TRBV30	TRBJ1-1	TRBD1	TGTGCCTGGAGCCCGGGGACAGGGTATACTGAAGCTTTCTTT	CAWSPGTGYTEAFF
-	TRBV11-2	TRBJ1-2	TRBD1	TGTGCCAGCAGCTCCGGGACAGGACGTAACTATGGCTACACCTTC	CASSSGTGRNYGYTF
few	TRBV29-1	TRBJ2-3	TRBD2	TGCAGCGTTGAAGATCCTCCTAGCGGGGGGACCTACACAGATACGCAGTATTTT	CSVEDPPSGGTYTDTQYF
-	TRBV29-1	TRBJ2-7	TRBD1	TGCAGCGTTGAAGCCCTCGGACAGGTGACCTACGAGCAGTACTTC	CSVEALGQVTYEQYF
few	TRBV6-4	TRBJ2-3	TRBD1	TGTGCCAGCAGTGGGACAGGGGGAACAGATACGCAGTATTTT	CASSGTGGTDTQYF
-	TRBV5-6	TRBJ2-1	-	TGTGCCAGCAGCTTGGGGGAGAGCTCCTACAATGAGCAGTTCTTC	CASSLGESSYNEQFF
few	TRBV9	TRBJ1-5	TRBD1	TGTGCCAGCAGCGCAAACGACAGGGTTCAGCCCCAGCATTTT	CASSANDRVQPQHF
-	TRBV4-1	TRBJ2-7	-	TGCGCCAGCAGCCTTAAGGCCGCAGGGGGGATTATGTCCTACGAGCAGTACTTC	CASSLKAAGGIMSYEQYF
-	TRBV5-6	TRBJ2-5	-	TGTGCCAGCAGCTTGGTGTCCCCCGCTAAGTACCAAGAGACCCAGTACTTC	CASSLVSPAKYQETQYF
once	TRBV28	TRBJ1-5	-	TGTGCCAGCAGTTTGGGCTTTTATAGCAATCAGCCCCAGCATTTT	CASSLGFYSNQPQHF
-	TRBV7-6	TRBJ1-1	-	TGTGCCAGCAGTTCAAAGGGGTACACTGAAGCTTTCTTT	CASSSKGYTEAFF
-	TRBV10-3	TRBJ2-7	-	TGTGCCATCAGTGACGACAGGCTGGGCGACGAGCAGTACTTC	CAISDDRLGDEQYF
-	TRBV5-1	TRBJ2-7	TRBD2	TGCGCCAGCAGGACTAGCGGGGTGGTCGAGCAGTACTTC	CASRTSGVVEQYF
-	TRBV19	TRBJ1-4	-	TGTGCCAGTAGAAAAGGCGGGGCCCCCGGAAAACTGTTTTTT	CASRKGGAPGKLFF
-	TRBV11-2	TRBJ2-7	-	TGTGCCAGCAGCTTAAGGGACATCTCCTACGAGCAGTACTTC	CASSLRDISYEQYF
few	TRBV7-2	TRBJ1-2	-	TGTGCCAGCAGCTTAGCGATCGGGGTACAATATGGCTACACCTTC	CASSLAIGVQYGYTF
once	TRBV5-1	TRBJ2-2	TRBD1	TGCGCCAGTGTACCGGGACAGATGAACACCGGGGAGCTGTTTTTT	CASVPGQMNTGELFF